One sample yielded the 4 T cell receptor beta chains listed below, sequenced in a study of blood T cell repertoires in COVID-19. Sequenced by immunoSEQ multiplex PCR; TCRdb stores in-frame clones only, minus some. The repertoire holds around 450,000 clones, with roughly 90% as singletons. Input material: PBMCs or T cells enriched from blood (not recorded which). These receptors were collected from a woman aged 18-30 years who had recovered from COVID-19.

The chain combines TRBV2 with TRBJ2-3, with 11 nucleotides matching TRBD2. V lost 8 bases and J lost 4; bases outside the gene matches: 2. The CDR3 has 13 residues. From germline, CDR1 is SNHLY and CDR2 FYNNEI. In DNA, the CDR3 is TGTGCCAGCGGACTAGCGGGTTCAGATACGCAGTATTTT. It codes for CASGLAGSDTQYF.

The chain joins TRBV4-1 to TRBJ2-7; possibly TRBD2 for D (6 bases). Germline loops: CDR1 MGHRA, CDR2 YSYEKL. V was clipped by 4 bases and J by 0 bases, with 10 bases between them. The CDR3 contains 14 residues. The CDR3 DNA sequence: TGCGCCAGCAGCCCTGTCGGGGGCTCCTACGAGCAGTACTTC. Translated, it gives CASSPVGGSYEQYF.

The V and J genes are TRBV10-3 and TRBJ1-6; TRBD1 agrees at 11 bases. The CDR3 has 12 residues. With 11 bases clipped from V and 14 bases from J, the junction kept 8 bases outside the gene matches. CDR1 is ENHRY, CDR2 SYGVKD, per germline. The CDR3 DNA sequence: TGTGCCGTCGGGACAGGGGGAATCACCCTCCACTTT. Residues: CAVGTGGITLHF.

This clone was picked up many times. This rearrangement joins TRBV7-9 to TRBJ2-3; D remains ambiguous. V was pared by 5 bases and J by 2 bases, with 11 bases between. Germline CDR1 is SEHNR and CDR2 is FQNEAQ (reference sequence). This CDR3 spans 14 amino acids. The CDR3, as DNA: TGTGCCAGCAGCGTACTTAGCCCCACAGATACGCAGTATTTT. It encodes CASSVLSPTDTQYF.